This T cell receptor (beta chain) comes out of a study of cytomegalovirus exposure and HLA in healthy donors. These donors, healthy bone marrow donors, were studied. This clone has just one count. The antigen is not known. A multiplex PCR was run with 60 Vbeta primers and 13 Jbeta primers. Some clones are missing from TCRdb's copy, which holds only in-frame ones; the method was immunoSEQ multiplex PCR. The sample records approximately 190,000 clones, roughly 80% being singletons. Trimming stripped 8 bases from V and 2 bases from J, with 16 bases between. This CDR3 spans 14 amino acids. Per the germline V gene, CDR1 is KGHSH and CDR2 is LQKENI. Study conclusions and caveats: As a later analysis revealed, the rate of TCR association differed by HLA locus, with DRB1 most and HLA-C fewest.

The sample comprised PBMCs. The TCR originated in a man aged 40-50 years in good health and CMV-seropositive. The V call is TRBV18, the J call TRBJ2-7; a weak D match, TRBD1 (6 bases). CDR3 in amino acids: CASAPGHPAYEQYF. CDR3 in DNA: TGTGCCAGCGCTCCGGGACATCCTGCCTACGAGCAGTACTTC.